Listed below are T cell receptor beta chains from one sample, sequenced in a study of blood T cell repertoires in COVID-19. Profiling relied on immunoSEQ multiplex PCR, and the TCRdb table lists in-frame clones only, not all of them. The data contain 200,000 to 250,000 clones, 85% to 90% of them singletons. Source material: peripheral blood. All receptors come from an elderly man with acute or convalescent COVID-19. Each CDR3 is given with its conserved first and last residue. A D gene is named only where the DNA matches it firmly. The listing skips clone size in some rows; elsewhere it reads once, few, many or a size class.

clone_size	j_call	d_call	v_call	cdr3_nt	cdr3_aa
.	TRBJ1-2	.	TRBV6-5	TGTGCCAGCAGAGATTGGTTATCGGGTGGCTACACCTTC	CASRDWLSGGYTF
.	TRBJ1-2	.	TRBV28	TGTGCCAGCAGCCCTGTCGACAGGACGAAGGAGGACTATGGCTACACCTTC	CASSPVDRTKEDYGYTF
few	TRBJ2-1	.	TRBV29-1	TGCAGCGTTGAAGGGGGGCCGGGGAGCTCCTACAATGAGCAGTTCTTC	CSVEGGPGSSYNEQFF
.	TRBJ2-1	TRBD1	TRBV7-6	TGTGCCAGCAGCGGCAGAGGTAGAAGGACAGGGAGTAATGAGCAGTTCTTC	CASSGRGRRTGSNEQFF
.	TRBJ2-1	TRBD2	TRBV7-2	TGTGCCAGCAGCTTAGTAGCGGGATCCTACAATGAGCAGTTCTTC	CASSLVAGSYNEQFF
.	TRBJ2-5	.	TRBV18	TGTGCCAGCTCACCAGTAGGAGGCAGGGGAGAGACCCAGTACTTC	CASSPVGGRGETQYF
.	TRBJ2-7	TRBD2	TRBV7-3	TGTGCCAGCAGCTCCCACGGGGGGGACCCCTACGAGCAGTACTTC	CASSSHGGDPYEQYF
once	TRBJ2-3	TRBD2	TRBV6-2/TRBV6-3	TGTGCCAGCAGTTACGGGGGACCGACTAGCGGACGCACAGATACGCAGTATTTT	CASSYGGPTSGRTDTQYF
.	TRBJ2-7	TRBD2	TRBV2	TGTGCCAGCAGTGTCCGGCGGGAGGGTCACTACGAGCAGTACTTC	CASSVRREGHYEQYF
.	TRBJ2-3	.	TRBV11-3	TGTGCCAGCAGCTTAAAGGGGGAGGGCGCGAACACAGATACGCAGTATTTT	CASSLKGEGANTDTQYF
.	TRBJ2-7	.	TRBV6-2/TRBV6-3	TGTGCCAGCAGCCACCCCACCCCAGGGGAGCAGTACTTC	CASSHPTPGEQYF
.	TRBJ1-1	.	TRBV2	TGTGCCAGCAGTGAACCAATGAACACTGAAGCTTTCTTT	CASSEPMNTEAFF
.	TRBJ1-1	.	TRBV18	TGTGCCAGCTCAGAGATACGAGGGAACACTGAAGCTTTCTTT	CASSEIRGNTEAFF
.	TRBJ2-7	TRBD2	TRBV9	TGTGCCAGCAGCGTAGGGAATCTGGCGGGAGGGCTCGAGCAGTACTTC	CASSVGNLAGGLEQYF
.	TRBJ2-2	.	TRBV4-3	TGCGCCAGCAGCCGACAATTGCGCGCCCTTACCGGGGAGCTGTTTTTT	CASSRQLRALTGELFF
.	TRBJ2-7	.	TRBV15	TGTGCCACCAGCAGAGATTCGGTTTCCGAGCAGTACTTC	CATSRDSVSEQYF
.	TRBJ1-4	.	TRBV28	TGTGCCAGCAAGCACAGATCCCTTAATGAAAAACTGTTTTTT	CASKHRSLNEKLFF
.	TRBJ2-5	TRBD1	TRBV5-1	TGCGCCAGCAGCAGGAGGACAGGGGGCAGCGAGACCCAGTACTTC	CASSRRTGGSETQYF
.	TRBJ1-4	TRBD1	TRBV5-6	TGTGCCAGCAGCGCCGGGACAGGGACCAATTTGCTGTTTTTT	CASSAGTGTNLLFF
.	TRBJ1-2	.	TRBV28	TGTGCCAGCAGTCTAAACTATGGCTACACCTTC	CASSLNYGYTF
.	TRBJ2-3	TRBD1	TRBV2	TGTGCCAGAGGGGTCGGACAGGGCGATACGCAGTATTTT	CARGVGQGDTQYF
.	TRBJ1-5	.	TRBV30	TGTGCCTGGAGTGTACTCGCCACCAATCAGCCCCAGCATTTT	CAWSVLATNQPQHF
.	TRBJ2-2	TRBD1	TRBV2	TGTGCCAGCAGAAACAGGGGAAACACCGGGGAGCTGTTTTTT	CASRNRGNTGELFF
.	TRBJ2-5	TRBD1	TRBV5-1	TGCGCCAGCAGCTGGGGAACAGGGGGAGGAGAGACCCAGTACTTC	CASSWGTGGGETQYF
.	TRBJ1-6	.	TRBV27	TGTGCCAGCAGTGCGAGTCGGGAGCTCCCAAATTCACCCCTCCACTTT	CASSASRELPNSPLHF
few	TRBJ2-1	.	TRBV5-4	TGTGCCAGCAGCTTGGTTCTCTACAATGAGCAGTTCTTC	CASSLVLYNEQFF
once	TRBJ2-3	TRBD2	TRBV7-2	TGTGCCAGCAGCTTAGCCAACAGCGGGATTGTTGGAGATACGCAGTATTTT	CASSLANSGIVGDTQYF
.	TRBJ2-3	TRBD2	TRBV7-2	TGTGCCAGCAGCTTGGGACTACCAAGCCCCAGGTGGTCAGATACGCAGTATTTT	CASSLGLPSPRWSDTQYF
.	TRBJ2-3	TRBD2	TRBV5-1	TGCGCTAGCAGCTTGGCGCGCGGGAGTATAGATACGCAGTATTTT	CASSLARGSIDTQYF
.	TRBJ1-4	.	TRBV18	TGTGCCAGCTCACCACTAAGGCAGGGATCCACTAATGAAAAACTGTTTTTT	CASSPLRQGSTNEKLFF
.	TRBJ2-3	.	TRBV5-1	TGCGCCAGCAGCCAATCACAAGATACGCAGTATTTT	CASSQSQDTQYF
.	TRBJ1-1	.	TRBV5-4	TGTGCCAGCAGCAATGGACTGACAATGAACACTGAAGCTTTCTTT	CASSNGLTMNTEAFF
.	TRBJ1-2	TRBD1	TRBV7-2	TGTGCCAGCAGCCCAGACAGGGGGCTTAACTATGGCTACACCTTC	CASSPDRGLNYGYTF
.	TRBJ2-1	TRBD2	TRBV9	TGTGCCAGCAGCGCTCCTACTAGCGGGAGGCAATACAATGAGCAGTTCTTC	CASSAPTSGRQYNEQFF
.	TRBJ2-4	TRBD2	TRBV5-6	TGTGCCAGCAGCTTGGGGCTAGCGGGGTCCAAAAACATTCAGTACTTC	CASSLGLAGSKNIQYF
.	TRBJ1-1	TRBD1	TRBV27	TGTGCCAGCAGTTTAAGGCCGACAGGGGGCACTGAAGCTTTCTTT	CASSLRPTGGTEAFF
.	TRBJ2-7	.	TRBV19	TGTGCCAGTAGTAACCCGGGACGCGGGGCATACGAGCAGTACTTC	CASSNPGRGAYEQYF
.	TRBJ2-1	TRBD1	TRBV28	TGTGCCAGCAGTCCCCCGGACGAGACAGGGGTGTTCAATGAGCAGTTCTTC	CASSPPDETGVFNEQFF
.	TRBJ2-3	TRBD2	TRBV5-8	TGTGCCAGCAGCTTGCCTAGCGGGATCGTAAATACGCAGTATTTT	CASSLPSGIVNTQYF
.	TRBJ1-3	.	TRBV10-3	TGTGCCATCAGCCAGGGCACGACTGGAAACACCATATATTTT	CAISQGTTGNTIYF
.	TRBJ1-2	.	TRBV19	TGTGCCAGTAGTATCGACAGTCGCTATGGCTACACCTTC	CASSIDSRYGYTF
.	TRBJ2-3	TRBD1	TRBV30	TGTGCCTGGAGTGAGGGACAGGGGCCCTCAGATACGCAGTATTTT	CAWSEGQGPSDTQYF
.	TRBJ2-3	TRBD2	TRBV19	TGTGCCAGTAGTTCCCCGGGACTAGCGGGAACAGATACGCAGTATTTT	CASSSPGLAGTDTQYF
.	TRBJ1-2	.	TRBV18	TGTGCCAGCTCACCGATCAGGGAATCTGGCTACACCTTC	CASSPIRESGYTF
.	TRBJ2-2	.	TRBV28	TGTGCCAGCAGGATGACAGTAAACACCGGGGAGCTGTTTTTT	CASRMTVNTGELFF
few	TRBJ1-2	TRBD1	TRBV10-3	TGTGCCGTCGGTAAGGGGGCGGACTATGGCTACACCTTC	CAVGKGADYGYTF
.	TRBJ1-5	TRBD1	TRBV28	TGTGCCAGCAGTTTAGCGGGACAGGGGGTATATCAGCCCCAGCATTTT	CASSLAGQGVYQPQHF
.	TRBJ2-3	.	TRBV19	TGTGCCAGTACTTCACAAACAGATACGCAGTATTTT	CASTSQTDTQYF
.	TRBJ2-2	.	TRBV28	TGTGCCAGCAGTAAGGAGGGTTGGGGCACCGGGGAGCTGTTTTTT	CASSKEGWGTGELFF
.	TRBJ2-5	TRBD1	TRBV19	TGTGCCAGTAGTAGCTCACAGGGGAACCGGGAGACCCAGTACTTC	CASSSSQGNRETQYF
.	TRBJ1-1	TRBD1	TRBV18	TGTGCCAGCTCACCACCGATGAGGGGGCTAGGGAACACTGAAGCTTTCTTT	CASSPPMRGLGNTEAFF
.	TRBJ2-7	TRBD1	TRBV19	TGTGCCAGTAGTCCCCGGGGACAGGGGTACGAGCAGTACTTC	CASSPRGQGYEQYF
.	TRBJ1-2	.	TRBV9	TGTGCCAGCAGCGTGTTGGGACTGGGCAACTATGGCTACACCTTC	CASSVLGLGNYGYTF
.	TRBJ2-5	.	TRBV21-1	TGTGCCAGCAGCAAATTCAGTACCGGGAGGTTCCAAGAGACCCAGTACTTC	CASSKFSTGRFQETQYF
.	TRBJ2-1	TRBD2	TRBV9	TGTGCCAGCAGCGTCGGGGGACTAGCCAATGAGCAGTTCTTC	CASSVGGLANEQFF
once	TRBJ2-6	TRBD1	TRBV28	TGTGCCAGCAGAGCCCCACCGGGACAGAGCTCTGGGGCCAACGTCCTGACTTTC	CASRAPPGQSSGANVLTF